These 20 T cell receptor beta chains were sequenced from one sample in a study of blood T cell repertoires in COVID-19. Profiled with immunoSEQ multiplex PCR; TCRdb holds only in-frame clones, not every one. The table records about 260,000 clones, around 90% of them present only once. Sample: PBMCs or T cells enriched from blood (not recorded which). The receptors were sampled from a woman in her 40s who had been exposed to COVID-19.

The chain is built from TRBV4-3 and TRBJ2-5; 7 bases are shared with TRBD1. After removal of 1 base from V and 1 base from J, the junction contained 9 bases not matched to a gene. Germline assignment: CDR1 LGHNA and CDR2 YSLEER. This CDR3 region has 17 residues. The CDR3, as DNA: TGCGCCAGCAGCCAAGGGGACAGTAACCTTTTCCAAGAGACCCAGTACTTC. This gives the protein CASSQGDSNLFQETQYF.

CDR3 in DNA: TGTGCCAGCAGGGAGGCTGGAAACACCATATATTTT. It translates to CASREAGNTIYF. The chain joins TRBV6-6 to TRBJ1-3; the D is unclear. Trimming shortened V by 6 bases and J by 2 bases, and 5 bases separated the two germline ends. CDR1 is MNHNY and CDR2 is SVGAGI in the germline V gene (reference sequence). The CDR3 extends over 12 amino acids.

This chain joins TRBV28 and TRBJ2-2, with D possibly being TRBD2 (7 bases). Trimming shortened V by 5 bases and J by 5 bases, and 24 bases separated the two germline ends. Germline V gene sequence: CDR1 MDHEN, CDR2 SYDVKM. This CDR3 region has 18 residues. This chain's CDR3 is CASSLLSPRRGGTGELFF. CDR3 in DNA: TGTGCCAGCAGTCTACTTTCTCCCAGGAGGGGGGGAACCGGGGAGCTGTTTTTT.

The genes are TRBV18 and TRBJ1-2, with TRBD1 as a possible D gene (6 bases). Trimming left V 3 bases short and J 0 bases short, with 14 bases between. The CDR3 is made up of 16 amino acids. The germline CDR1 and CDR2 sequences are KGHSH and LQKENI. CDR3 in DNA: TGTGCCAGCTCACCTCTCGACAGGCGAGCTAACTATGGCTACACCTTC. This codes for CASSPLDRRANYGYTF.

This chain joins TRBV7-2 and TRBJ2-7, with TRBD2 as a possible D gene (5 bases). Trimming stripped 0 bases from V and 0 bases from J, with 9 bases between. The CDR3 covers 15 residues. CDR1 and CDR2 from the germline V gene are SGHTA and FQGNSA. The CDR3 is CASSLAGGPSYEQYV. CDR3 DNA sequence: TGTGCCAGCAGCTTAGCAGGCGGGCCCTCCTACGAGCAGTACGTC.

The chain couples TRBV4-2 to TRBJ2-3; TRBD2 agrees at 8 bases. Looked up from germline, CDR1 is LGHNA and CDR2 is YNFKEQ. V lost 7 bases, J lost 5 bases, and 11 bases stayed unmatched. This CDR3 comprises 15 residues. The CDR3 DNA reads TGTGCCAGCAATCAAGCGGGAGAAAGTAGAGATACGCAGTATTTT. Residues: CASNQAGESRDTQYF.

This clone was seen repeatedly, ten times or more. The rearrangement joins TRBV4-3 to TRBJ2-1, with unresolved D. In germline, CDR1 is LGHNA, CDR2 YSLEER. Deletions cut 0 bases from V and 0 bases from J, with 9 bases between. CDR3 length: 16 residues. The DNA of the CDR3 is TGCGCCAGCAGCCAAGATTTCATGAGCTCCTACAATGAGCAGTTCTTC. This translates into CASSQDFMSSYNEQFF.

V usage is TRBV7-2 and J usage is TRBJ2-1, with 7 positions matching TRBD2. Germline trimming cut 5 bases from V and 3 bases from J; bases unmatched to any gene: 4. The germline gives CDR1 SGHTA, CDR2 FQGNSA. This CDR3 contains 14 residues. The CDR3 nucleotides read TGTGCCAGCAGCCCAGGACTAGTCTACAATGAGCAGTTCTTC. Its protein product is CASSPGLVYNEQFF.

The V and J genes are TRBV27 and TRBJ1-2; 7 bases agree with TRBD1. Germline V gene sequence: CDR1 MNHEY, CDR2 SMNVEV (reference sequence). Trimming cost V 2 bases and J 7 bases; bases outside gene matches: 10. The CDR3 extends over 15 amino acids. In nucleotides, the CDR3 is TGTGCCAGCAGTTTAGAAGGGGGCGGCTTATTTGGCTACACCTTC. This codes for CASSLEGGGLFGYTF.

This chain links TRBV24-1 with TRBJ1-5; weak D call: TRBD1 (5 bases). Germline V gives CDR1 KGHDR, CDR2 SFDVKD. With 2 bases removed from V and 7 bases from J, the gap between germline ends came to 8 bases. This CDR3 is built from 13 residues. The chain's CDR3 is CATSDSGLQPQHF. For the CDR3, the DNA is TGTGCCACCAGTGATTCAGGGTTGCAGCCCCAGCATTTT.

V is TRBV7-3 and J is TRBJ2-1; D is perhaps TRBD2 (6 bases). The V end was cut by 4 bases, the J end by 6 bases, with 16 bases between. CDR1 SGHTA and CDR2 FQGTGA come from the germline V gene. This CDR3 has 15 amino acids. CDR3 in DNA: TGTGCCAGCAGCTCCCAGCCGGGCGGGGTCAATGAGCAGTTCTTC. Translated, it gives CASSSQPGGVNEQFF.

J is TRBJ2-5 and V is TRBV5-1, with D possibly TRBD1 on 6 matching bases. V was clipped by 9 bases and J by 1 base, with 13 bases between them. The CDR3 sequence is 13 residues long. CDR1 and CDR2 from the germline V gene are SGHRS and YFSETQ. CDR3 nucleotide sequence: TGCGCCACCTCGACAGGCGTCCAAGAGACCCAGTACTTC. It yields the protein CATSTGVQETQYF.

The V call is TRBV5-6, the J call TRBJ1-1; D remains unclear. From germline, CDR1 is SGHDT and CDR2 YYEEEE. The CDR3 has 13 residues. Trimming cost V 4 bases and J 4 bases, with 11 bases left between them. CDR3 amino acids: CASSQVGPTEAFF. Here the CDR3 DNA reads TGTGCCAGCAGCCAGGTGGGCCCCACTGAAGCTTTCTTT.

Remarks on this clone: The germline gene is not matched at one end of the junction; a read error may be the cause. The V gene is TRBV30, the J gene TRBJ1-1; D is unclear. CDR1 and CDR2 from the germline V gene are GTSNPN and SVGIG (reference sequence). CDR3 length equals 9 residues. The CDR3 nucleotides read TGTGCCGCGAACCCTGAAGCTTTCTTT. Translating gives CAANPEAFF.

The chain combines TRBV3-1 (or the pseudogene TRBV3-2) with TRBJ1-3; 10 bases align to TRBD1. The V segment lost 3 bases and the J segment 2 bases; nucleotides outside the gene matches: 4. The length of the CDR3 is 16 residues. Germline CDR1 and CDR2: LGHDT and YNNKEL (reference sequence). CDR3 sequence: CASSQSDRGPGNTIYF. The CDR3 bases are TGTGCCAGCAGCCAGTCCGACAGGGGGCCTGGAAACACCATATATTTT.

This chain connects TRBV7-3 to TRBJ2-2, with 7 bases fitting TRBD2. Germline lookup yields CDR1 SGHTA and CDR2 FQGTGA. CDR3 length equals 13 residues. J was trimmed by 5 bases and V by 5 bases; bases with no gene match: 2. Here the CDR3 reads CASSLSGTGELFF. In nucleotides, the CDR3 is TGTGCCAGCAGCCTTAGCGGGACCGGGGAGCTGTTTTTT. Together with reference TRBV7-3 and TRBJ2-2, the CDR3 gives the full variable domain: GAGVSQTPSNKVTEKGKYVELRCDPISGHTALYWYRQSLGQGPEFLIYFQGTGAADDSGLPNDRFFAVRPEGSVSTLKIQRTERGDSAVYLCASSLSGTGELFFGEGSRLTVL.

This CDR3 reads CATSDLGTGGLYEQYF. The DNA for the CDR3 is TGTGCCACCAGTGATTTGGGGACAGGGGGCCTCTACGAGCAGTACTTC. The chain uses TRBV24-1 and TRBJ2-7; TRBD1 matches at 12 bases. Germline CDR1 KGHDR, CDR2 SFDVKD. The CDR3 sequence is 16 residues long. V lost 0 bases, J lost 3 bases, and 2 bases stayed unmatched.

The V gene is TRBV28, the J gene TRBJ2-7, with D possibly TRBD2 on 6 matching bases. V was trimmed by 1 base and J by 4 bases, leaving 17 bases between them. The germline CDR1 and CDR2 sequences are MDHEN and SYDVKM. The CDR3 sequence is 16 residues long. The CDR3 coding sequence is TGTGCCAGCAGTTTATCGTCGGGAGAAAAAGATTACGAGCAGTACTTC. Protein sequence: CASSLSSGEKDYEQYF.

The gene calls are TRBV19 and TRBJ2-6; 8 nucleotides match TRBD1. Germline CDR1 is LNHDA and CDR2 is SQIVND (reference sequence). V lost 6 bases and J lost 0; bases outside the gene matches: 10. This CDR3 has 18 amino acids. CDR3 coding DNA: TGTGCCAGTAGCGGACAGGGCTACTTCTTCTCTGGGGCCAACGTCCTGACTTTC. Translated, it gives CASSGQGYFFSGANVLTF.

This chain uses TRBV3-1 (or the pseudogene TRBV3-2) with TRBJ2-1, with D unresolved. Trimming shortened V by 4 bases and J by 10 bases, and 8 bases separated the two germline ends. The CDR3 contains 11 residues. CDR1 is LGHDT, CDR2 YNNKEL, per germline (reference sequence). The CDR3 here is CASSRRGEQFF. The CDR3 region has the DNA TGTGCCAGCAGCCGCCGCGGAGAGCAGTTCTTC.